Below, one TCR beta chain is given with its context. TCR beta CDR3 regions were amplified from RNA transcripts. First-round RT-PCR with HTBI primers amplified the TCR CDR3 region. TCRdb reanalysed the multiplex PCR reads using MiXCR and keeps one entry per CDR3 protein. The sample includes 530,000 or so distinct CDR3 sequences, roughly a sixth seen only once; the top ten take roughly 15%. Germline assignment: CDR1 LGHNA and CDR2 YSLEER. This CDR3 is built from 17 residues. The junction had 16 bases not matched to a gene; V was cut back by 4 bases and J by 5 bases. The sample is drawn from a study of T cells in Graves' hyperthyroidism and ophthalmopathy. Uncontrolled infection, other autoimmune disease, pregnancy or lactation disqualified patients from enrolment. Diagnoses rested on clinical symptoms, serum thyroxine and TRAb, thyroid ultrasound and orbital computed tomography.

Sequenced sample: blood. V usage is TRBV4-3 and J usage is TRBJ2-5; 7 nucleotides line up with TRBD2. The source is a young woman with Graves' ophthalmopathy. The CDR3 coding sequence is TGCGCCAGCAGCCCTAGATGGAGGTTAGCGGGTATGGAGACCCAGTACTTC. This translates into CASSPRWRLAGMETQYF.